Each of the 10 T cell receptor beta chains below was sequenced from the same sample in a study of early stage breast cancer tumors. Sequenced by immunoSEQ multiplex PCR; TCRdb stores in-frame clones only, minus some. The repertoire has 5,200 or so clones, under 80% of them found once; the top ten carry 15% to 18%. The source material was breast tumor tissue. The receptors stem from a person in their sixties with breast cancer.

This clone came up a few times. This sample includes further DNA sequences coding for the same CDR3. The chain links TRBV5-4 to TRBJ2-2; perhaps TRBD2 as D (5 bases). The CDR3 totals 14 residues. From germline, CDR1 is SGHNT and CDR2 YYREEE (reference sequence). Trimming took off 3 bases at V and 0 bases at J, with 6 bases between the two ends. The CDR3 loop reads CASSSGANTGELFF. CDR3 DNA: TGTGCCAGCAGCTCCGGGGCGAACACCGGGGAGCTGTTTTTT.

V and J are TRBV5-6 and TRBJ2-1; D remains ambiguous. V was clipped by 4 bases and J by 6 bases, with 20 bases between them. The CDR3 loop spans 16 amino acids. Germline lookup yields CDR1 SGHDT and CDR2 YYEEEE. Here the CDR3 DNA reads TGTGCCAGCAGCCCAAACAGTTTAGGCCAAGGCAATGAGCAGTTCTTC. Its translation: CASSPNSLGQGNEQFF.

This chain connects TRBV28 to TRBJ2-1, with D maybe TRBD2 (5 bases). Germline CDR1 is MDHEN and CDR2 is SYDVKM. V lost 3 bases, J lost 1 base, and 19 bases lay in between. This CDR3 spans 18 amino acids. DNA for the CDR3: TGTGCCAGCAGTTTTAGGACCCCTTTTGGGGAGTCCTACAATGAGCAGTTCTTC. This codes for CASSFRTPFGESYNEQFF. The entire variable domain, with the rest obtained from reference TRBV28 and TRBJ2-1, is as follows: DVKVTQSSRYLVKRTGEKVFLECVQDMDHENMFWYRQDPGLGLRLIYFSYDVKMKEKGDIPEGYSVSREKKERFSLILESASTNQTSMYLCASSFRTPFGESYNEQFFGPGTRLTVL.

The CDR3 bases are TGTGCCAGCAGTAGGACAGGAGGGGTGTTGGGCAATCAGCCCCAGCATTTT. Its protein is CASSRTGGVLGNQPQHF. The genes are TRBV27 and TRBJ1-5, with TRBD1 identical over 7 bases. The CDR3 contains 17 residues. The J segment lost 2 bases and the V segment lost 5 bases, leaving 12 bases of the junction unmatched. CDR1 and CDR2 from the germline V gene are MNHEY and SMNVEV (reference sequence).

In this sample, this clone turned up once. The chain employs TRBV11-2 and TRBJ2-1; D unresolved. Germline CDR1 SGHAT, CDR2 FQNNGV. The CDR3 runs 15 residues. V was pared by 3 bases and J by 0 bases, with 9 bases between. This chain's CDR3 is CASSFGRFSYNEQFF. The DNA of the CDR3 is TGTGCCAGCAGCTTTGGTAGGTTCTCCTACAATGAGCAGTTCTTC.

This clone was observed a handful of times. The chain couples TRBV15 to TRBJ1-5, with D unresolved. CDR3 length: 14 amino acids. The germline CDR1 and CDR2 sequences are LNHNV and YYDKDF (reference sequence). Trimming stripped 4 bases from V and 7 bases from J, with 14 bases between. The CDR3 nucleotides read TGTGCCACCAGCACTCGGAGTACGGGCCAGCCCCAGCATTTT. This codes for CATSTRSTGQPQHF.

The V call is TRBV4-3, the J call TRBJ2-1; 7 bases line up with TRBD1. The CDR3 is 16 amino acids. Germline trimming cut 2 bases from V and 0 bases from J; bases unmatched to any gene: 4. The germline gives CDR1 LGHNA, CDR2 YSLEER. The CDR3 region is CASSQSTGSSYNEQFF. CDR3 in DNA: TGCGCCAGCAGCCAATCGACAGGGAGCTCCTACAATGAGCAGTTCTTC.

CDR3: CASSARTSGGGKERNIQYF. The CDR3 bases are TGTGCCAGTAGTGCCCGGACTAGCGGGGGGGGTAAGGAGCGGAACATTCAGTACTTC. The chain carries TRBV19 and TRBJ2-4; 15 positions agree with TRBD2. This CDR3 spans 19 amino acids. Germline V gene lookup returns CDR1 LNHDA and CDR2 SQIVND (reference sequence). The V segment lost 5 bases and the J segment 7 bases; nucleotides outside the gene matches: 15.

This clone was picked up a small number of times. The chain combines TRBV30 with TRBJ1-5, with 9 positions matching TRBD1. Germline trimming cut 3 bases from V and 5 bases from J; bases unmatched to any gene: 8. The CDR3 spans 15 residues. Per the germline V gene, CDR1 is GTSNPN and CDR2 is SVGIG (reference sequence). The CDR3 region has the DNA TGTGCCTGGAGACCCACAGGGGGCAGGGATCAGCCCCAGCATTTT. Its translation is CAWRPTGGRDQPQHF.

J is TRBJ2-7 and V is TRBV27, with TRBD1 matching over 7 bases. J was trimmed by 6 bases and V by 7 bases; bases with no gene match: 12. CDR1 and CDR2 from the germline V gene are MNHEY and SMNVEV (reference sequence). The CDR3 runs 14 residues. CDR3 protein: CASTSGTDIAEQYF. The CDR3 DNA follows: TGTGCCAGCACTTCCGGGACAGACATCGCCGAGCAGTACTTC.